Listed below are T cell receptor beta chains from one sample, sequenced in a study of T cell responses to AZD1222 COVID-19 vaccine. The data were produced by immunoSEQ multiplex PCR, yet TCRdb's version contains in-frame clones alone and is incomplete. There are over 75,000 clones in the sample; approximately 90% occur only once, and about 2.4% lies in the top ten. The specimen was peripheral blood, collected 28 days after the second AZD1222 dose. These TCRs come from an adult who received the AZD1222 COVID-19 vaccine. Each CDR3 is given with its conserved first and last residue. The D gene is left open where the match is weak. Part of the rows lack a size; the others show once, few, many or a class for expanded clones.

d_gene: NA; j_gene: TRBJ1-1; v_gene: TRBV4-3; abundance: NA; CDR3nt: TGCGCCAGCAGCCAGCAGATGAACACTGAAGCTTTCTTT; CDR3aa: CASSQQMNTEAFF
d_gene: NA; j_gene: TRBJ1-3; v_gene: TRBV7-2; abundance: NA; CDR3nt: TGTGCCAGCAGTTTACCAGGGGTTTCTGGAAACACCATATATTTT; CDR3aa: CASSLPGVSGNTIYF
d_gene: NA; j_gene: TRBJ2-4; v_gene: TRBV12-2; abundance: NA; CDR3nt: TGTGCAATAGGCCTAGCCAAAAACATTCAGTACTTC; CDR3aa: CAIGLAKNIQYF
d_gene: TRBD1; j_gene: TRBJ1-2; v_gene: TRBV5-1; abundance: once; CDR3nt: TGCGCCAGCAGCATACAGGGGGCCGGCTATGGCTACACCTTC; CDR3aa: CASSIQGAGYGYTF
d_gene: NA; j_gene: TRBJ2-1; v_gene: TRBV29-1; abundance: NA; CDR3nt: TGCAGCGCAGGGAGGGGGCAGAACAATGAGCAGTTCTTC; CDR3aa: CSAGRGQNNEQFF
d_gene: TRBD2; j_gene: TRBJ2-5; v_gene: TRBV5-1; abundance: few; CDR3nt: TGCGCCAGCCACTCCGGGACTAGCGAGGAGGTGGAGACCCAGTACTTC; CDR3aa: CASHSGTSEEVETQYF
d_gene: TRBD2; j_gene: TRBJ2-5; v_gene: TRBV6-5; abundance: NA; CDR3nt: TGTGCCAGCAGTTACTCGGATAGCGGGGGATTGAAGACCCAGTACTTC; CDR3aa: CASSYSDSGGLKTQYF
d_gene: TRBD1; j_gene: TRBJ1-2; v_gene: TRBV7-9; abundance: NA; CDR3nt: TGTGCCAGCAGCCCAGGGGCGGGACAGGGGGACTATGGCTACACCTTC; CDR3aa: CASSPGAGQGDYGYTF
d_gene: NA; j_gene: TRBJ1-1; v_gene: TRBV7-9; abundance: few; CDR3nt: TGTGCCAGCAGCTTAATTGGATACACTGAAGCTTTCTTT; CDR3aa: CASSLIGYTEAFF
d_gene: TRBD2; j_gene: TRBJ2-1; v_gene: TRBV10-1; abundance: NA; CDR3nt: TGCGCCAGCAGTGACGGGGCGGGAGCGGCCAATGAGCAGTTCTTC; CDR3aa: CASSDGAGAANEQFF
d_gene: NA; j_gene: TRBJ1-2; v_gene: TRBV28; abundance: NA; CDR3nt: TGTGCCACGTCCCAGAGAGCTAACTATGGCTACACCTTC; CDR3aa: CATSQRANYGYTF
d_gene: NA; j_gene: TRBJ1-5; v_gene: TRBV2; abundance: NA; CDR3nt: TGTGCCAGCAGTGAATTGGCGAATCAGCCCCAGCATTTT; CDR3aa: CASSELANQPQHF
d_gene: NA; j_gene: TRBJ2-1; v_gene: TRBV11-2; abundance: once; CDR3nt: TGTGCCAGCAGCCCAGTGAGGGGCGCCTCCTACAATGAGCAGTTCTTC; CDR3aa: CASSPVRGASYNEQFF
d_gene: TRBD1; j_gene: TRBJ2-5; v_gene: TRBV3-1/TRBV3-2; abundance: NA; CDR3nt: TGTGCCAGCAGCAACTTACGATCACGGGACAGGGCTGAAGAGACCCAGTACTTC; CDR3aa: CASSNLRSRDRAEETQYF
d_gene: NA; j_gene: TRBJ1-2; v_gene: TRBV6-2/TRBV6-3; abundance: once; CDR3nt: TGTGCCAGCAGTTACCTGTCTCTCTATGGCTACACCTTC; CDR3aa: CASSYLSLYGYTF
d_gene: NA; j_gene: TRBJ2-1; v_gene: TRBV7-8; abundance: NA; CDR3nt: TGTGCCAGCAGCTTAGTACAGGGCTGGGACAATGAGCAGTTCTTC; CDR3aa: CASSLVQGWDNEQFF
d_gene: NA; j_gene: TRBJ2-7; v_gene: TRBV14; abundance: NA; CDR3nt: TGTGCCAGCAGCCGTAACTACGAGCAGTACTTC; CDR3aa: CASSRNYEQYF
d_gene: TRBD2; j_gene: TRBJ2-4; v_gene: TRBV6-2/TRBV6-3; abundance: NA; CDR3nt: TGTGCCAGCAGTTACTCGAGTGGGACTATACGGAGTTGGGGTACGGGAAACATTCAGTACTTC; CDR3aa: CASSYSSGTIRSWGTGNIQYF
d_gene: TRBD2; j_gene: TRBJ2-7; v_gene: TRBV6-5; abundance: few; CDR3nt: TGTGCCAGCGGGTCGCGGGGGGCGTCCTACGAGCAGTACTTC; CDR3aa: CASGSRGASYEQYF
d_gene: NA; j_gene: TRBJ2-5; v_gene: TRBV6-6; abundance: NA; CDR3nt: TGTGCCAGCAGCCGCGGAGGGGGCGAAGAGACCCAGTACTTC; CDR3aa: CASSRGGGEETQYF
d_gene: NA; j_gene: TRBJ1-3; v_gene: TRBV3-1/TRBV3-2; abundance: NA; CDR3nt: TGTGCCAGCAGCCAAGCCCCGGTCTCTGGAAACACCATATATTTT; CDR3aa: CASSQAPVSGNTIYF
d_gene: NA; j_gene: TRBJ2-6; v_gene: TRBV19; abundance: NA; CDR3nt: TGTGCCAGTAGGGGTCTCGACTCTGGGGCCAACGTCCTGACTTTC; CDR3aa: CASRGLDSGANVLTF
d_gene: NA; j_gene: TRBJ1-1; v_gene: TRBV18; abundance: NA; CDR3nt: TGTGCCAGCTCACCACCGGGGGGGACCACTGAAGCTTTCTTT; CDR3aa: CASSPPGGTTEAFF
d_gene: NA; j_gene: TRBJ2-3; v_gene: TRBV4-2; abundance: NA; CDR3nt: TGTGCCAGCAGCCAAGCTGCTACAGTCACAGATACGCAGTATTTT; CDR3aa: CASSQAATVTDTQYF
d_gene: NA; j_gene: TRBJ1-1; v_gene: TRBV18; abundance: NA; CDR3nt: TGTGCCAGCTCACCGGACCGGGACGGCATGAAAGCTTTCTTT; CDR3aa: CASSPDRDGMKAFF
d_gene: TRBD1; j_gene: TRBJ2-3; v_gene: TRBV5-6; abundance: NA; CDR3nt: TGTGCCAGCAGCCGGGGGACAGGGGGCGGCACAGATACGCAGTATTTT; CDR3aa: CASSRGTGGGTDTQYF
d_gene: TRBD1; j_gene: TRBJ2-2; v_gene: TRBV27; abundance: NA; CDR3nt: TGTGCCAGCCTGGAGACAGGGCGGATTGTTGCCGGGGAGCTGTTTTTT; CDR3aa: CASLETGRIVAGELFF
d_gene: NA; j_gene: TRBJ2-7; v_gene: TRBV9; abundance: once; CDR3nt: TGTGCCAGCAGCGTAGCCACGTCCTACGAGCAGTACTTC; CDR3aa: CASSVATSYEQYF
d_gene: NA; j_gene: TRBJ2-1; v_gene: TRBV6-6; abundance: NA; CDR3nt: TGTGCCAGCACCCTACTTGCAGAGTACAATGAGCAGTTCTTC; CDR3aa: CASTLLAEYNEQFF
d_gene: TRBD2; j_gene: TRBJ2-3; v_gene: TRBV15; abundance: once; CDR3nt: TGTGCCACCAGCAAGTGGGGTTGGGTAGCGGGGAAAAGCACAGATACGCAGTATTTT; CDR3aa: CATSKWGWVAGKSTDTQYF
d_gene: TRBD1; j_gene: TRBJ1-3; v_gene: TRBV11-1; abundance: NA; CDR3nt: TGTGCCAGCAGCCGCGAGACAGGGGCTGGAAACACCATATATTTT; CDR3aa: CASSRETGAGNTIYF
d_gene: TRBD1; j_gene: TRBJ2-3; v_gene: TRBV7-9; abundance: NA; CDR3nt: TGTGCCAGCAGCTTCCGGGACAGGGGAACAGATACGCAGTATTTT; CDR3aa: CASSFRDRGTDTQYF
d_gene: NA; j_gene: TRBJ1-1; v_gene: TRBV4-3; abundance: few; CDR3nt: TGCGCCAGCAGCCAAGAGTCATTGTCCTCCGGGACGGTAGCTTTCTTT; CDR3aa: CASSQESLSSGTVAFF
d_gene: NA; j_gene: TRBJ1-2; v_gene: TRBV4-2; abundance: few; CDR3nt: TGTGCCAGCAGCCAAGATCTAGAGAAAAACTATGGCTACACCTTC; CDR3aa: CASSQDLEKNYGYTF
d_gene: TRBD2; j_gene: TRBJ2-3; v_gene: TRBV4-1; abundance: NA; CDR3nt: TGCGCCAGCAGCCAAGATCGCCTAGCGGGAGCAGGGGGGTCAGATACGCAGTATTTT; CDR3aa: CASSQDRLAGAGGSDTQYF
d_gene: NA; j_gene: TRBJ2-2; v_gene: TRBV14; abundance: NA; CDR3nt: TGTGCCAGCAGCCAAGGGACGAGCGGCGTAACCGGGGAGCTGTTTTTT; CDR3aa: CASSQGTSGVTGELFF
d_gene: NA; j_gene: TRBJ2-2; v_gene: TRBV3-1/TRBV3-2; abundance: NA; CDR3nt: TGTGCCAGCAGCCAACAGGGGTCCGGGGAGCTGTTTTTT; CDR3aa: CASSQQGSGELFF
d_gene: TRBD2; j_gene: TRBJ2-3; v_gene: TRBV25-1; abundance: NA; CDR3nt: TGTGCCAGCAGTGAATTATGGAGCGGGAGAGCCACAGATACGCAGTATTTT; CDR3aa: CASSELWSGRATDTQYF
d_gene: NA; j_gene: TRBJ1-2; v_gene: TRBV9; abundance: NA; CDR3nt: TGTGCCAGCAGCCTCGGGGGGGATCCTAACTATGGCTACACCTTC; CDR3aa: CASSLGGDPNYGYTF
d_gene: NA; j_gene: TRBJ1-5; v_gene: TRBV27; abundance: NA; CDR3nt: TGTGCCAGCAGTTTTGGTTCGAAACCCCAGGGTCAGCCCCAGCATTTT; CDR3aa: CASSFGSKPQGQPQHF
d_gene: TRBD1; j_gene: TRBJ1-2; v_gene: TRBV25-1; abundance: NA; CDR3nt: TGTGCCAGCAGTCCGGGAGACAGGGCCAACTATGGCTACACCTTC; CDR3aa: CASSPGDRANYGYTF
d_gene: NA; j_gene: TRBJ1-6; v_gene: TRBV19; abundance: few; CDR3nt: TGTGCCAGTAGTAGTCCCGGAACCGACTCCTATAATTCACCCCTCCACTTT; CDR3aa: CASSSPGTDSYNSPLHF
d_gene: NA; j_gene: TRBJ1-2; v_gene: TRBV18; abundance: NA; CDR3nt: TGTGCCAGCTCACCACCAGGGTCGGACTATGGCTACACCTTC; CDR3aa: CASSPPGSDYGYTF
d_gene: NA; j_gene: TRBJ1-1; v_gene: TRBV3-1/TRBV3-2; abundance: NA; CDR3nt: TGTGCCAGCAGCCAAGCCGGGGGGACTGAAGCTTTCTTT; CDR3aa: CASSQAGGTEAFF
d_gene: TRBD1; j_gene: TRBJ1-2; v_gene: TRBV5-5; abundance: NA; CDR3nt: TGTGCCAGCAGTTTAGGACAGGGGGCGATCGACTATGGCTACACCTTC; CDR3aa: CASSLGQGAIDYGYTF
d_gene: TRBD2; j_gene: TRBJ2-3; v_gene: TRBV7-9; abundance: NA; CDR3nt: TGTGCCAGCAGCGCGACCGGGACTAGCGGGAGAATCACAGATACGCAGTATTTT; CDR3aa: CASSATGTSGRITDTQYF
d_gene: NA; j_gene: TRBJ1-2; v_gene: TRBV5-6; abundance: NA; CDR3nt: TGTGCCAGCAGCTTAGCAGGGCATGGCTACACCTTC; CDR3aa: CASSLAGHGYTF
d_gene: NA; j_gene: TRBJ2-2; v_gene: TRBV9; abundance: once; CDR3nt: TGTGCCAGCAGCGTAGATGCAGGGGTGAACACCGGGGAGCTGTTTTTT; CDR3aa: CASSVDAGVNTGELFF
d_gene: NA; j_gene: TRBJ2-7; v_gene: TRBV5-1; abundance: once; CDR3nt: TGCGCCAGCAGCCGGGACATCGCCTACGAGCAGTACTTC; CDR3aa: CASSRDIAYEQYF
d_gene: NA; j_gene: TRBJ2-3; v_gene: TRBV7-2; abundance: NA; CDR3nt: TGTGCCAGCAGCACCCCCCCCGCTGCGCAGTATTTT; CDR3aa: CASSTPPAAQYF
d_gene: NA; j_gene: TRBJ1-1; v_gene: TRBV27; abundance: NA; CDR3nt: TGTGCCAGCAGTCCCAGACTACGGGGGAACACTGAAGCTTTCTTT; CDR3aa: CASSPRLRGNTEAFF
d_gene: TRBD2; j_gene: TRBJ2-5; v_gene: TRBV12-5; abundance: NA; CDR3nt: TGTGCTAGTGGTTTGGCGGCTAGCGGGGTGGGGGAGACCCAGTACTTC; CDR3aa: CASGLAASGVGETQYF
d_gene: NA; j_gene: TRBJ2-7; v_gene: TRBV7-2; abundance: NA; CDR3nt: TGTGCCAGCAGCTTAGCGGGGTTTCCCGAGCAGTACTTC; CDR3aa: CASSLAGFPEQYF
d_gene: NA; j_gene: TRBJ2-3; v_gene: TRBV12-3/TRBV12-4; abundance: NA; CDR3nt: TGTGCCAGCGGAACAGATACGCAGTATTTT; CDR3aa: CASGTDTQYF
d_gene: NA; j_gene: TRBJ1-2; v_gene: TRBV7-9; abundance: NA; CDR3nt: TGTGCCAGCAGCTTAGTCGGCTTAGACCTCTATGGCTACACCTTC; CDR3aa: CASSLVGLDLYGYTF
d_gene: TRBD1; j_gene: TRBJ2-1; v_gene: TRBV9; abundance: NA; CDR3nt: TGTGCCAGCAGCGCCCTCGGACAGGGGGCGCGGAATGAGCAGTTCTTC; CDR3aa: CASSALGQGARNEQFF
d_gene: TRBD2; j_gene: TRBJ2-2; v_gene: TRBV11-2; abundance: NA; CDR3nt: TGTGCCAGCAGGGTTGGGGGGGCGAACACCGGGGAGCTGTTTTTT; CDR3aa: CASRVGGANTGELFF
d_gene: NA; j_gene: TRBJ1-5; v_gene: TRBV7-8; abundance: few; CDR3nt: TGTGCCAGCAGCTTAGCTCCATATCAGCCCCAGCATTTT; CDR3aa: CASSLAPYQPQHF
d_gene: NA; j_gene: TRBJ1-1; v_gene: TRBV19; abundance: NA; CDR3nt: TGTGCCAGTAGTTTCAATTGGGCAAACACTGAAGCTTTCTTT; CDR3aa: CASSFNWANTEAFF